Listed here is a single TCR beta chain. Its antigen is unknown. Read sequence stops 3 residues before the CDR3 end, and the germline J gene provides the missing end. This sample is drawn from a study of T cells in women clearing cervical HPV infection. Study summary: Donors had HPV16-related CIN3 or worse; 2 had invasive cancer.

The CDR3 is 15 amino acids. V gave up 5 bases and J gave up 4 bases; unmatched junction bases: 8. Germline V lookup: CDR1 SNHLY, CDR2 FYNNEI. Study-level results: Cases carried less TRBV6-7 than controls: 0.11% versus 0.16%.

The protocol was immunoSEQ multiplex PCR, while the TCRdb copy is restricted to in-frame clones and leaves out a portion. Found here are 40,000 to 55,000 clones; the top ten clones hold approximately 1.2%. This chain uses TRBV2 with TRBJ2-5; TRBD1 aligns across 9 bases. The sequence came from a woman aged 18-69 years with a cervical HPV16 infection that either progressed to CIN3+ or cleared (not recorded which). The sample was blood buffy coat. CDR3 DNA, as far as it was read: TGTGCCAGCAGTAAGGAGCAGGACAGGGGAGAGACC. Its translation is CASSKEQDRGET. The entire CDR3 is CASSKEQDRGETQYF. The whole variable domain, filled in from reference TRBV2 and TRBJ2-5, reads EPEVTQTPSHQVTQMGQEVILRCVPISNHLYFYWYRQILGQKVEFLVSFYNNEISEKSEIFDDQFSVERPDGSNFTLKIRSTKLEDSAMYFCASSKEQDRGETQYFGPGTRLLVL.